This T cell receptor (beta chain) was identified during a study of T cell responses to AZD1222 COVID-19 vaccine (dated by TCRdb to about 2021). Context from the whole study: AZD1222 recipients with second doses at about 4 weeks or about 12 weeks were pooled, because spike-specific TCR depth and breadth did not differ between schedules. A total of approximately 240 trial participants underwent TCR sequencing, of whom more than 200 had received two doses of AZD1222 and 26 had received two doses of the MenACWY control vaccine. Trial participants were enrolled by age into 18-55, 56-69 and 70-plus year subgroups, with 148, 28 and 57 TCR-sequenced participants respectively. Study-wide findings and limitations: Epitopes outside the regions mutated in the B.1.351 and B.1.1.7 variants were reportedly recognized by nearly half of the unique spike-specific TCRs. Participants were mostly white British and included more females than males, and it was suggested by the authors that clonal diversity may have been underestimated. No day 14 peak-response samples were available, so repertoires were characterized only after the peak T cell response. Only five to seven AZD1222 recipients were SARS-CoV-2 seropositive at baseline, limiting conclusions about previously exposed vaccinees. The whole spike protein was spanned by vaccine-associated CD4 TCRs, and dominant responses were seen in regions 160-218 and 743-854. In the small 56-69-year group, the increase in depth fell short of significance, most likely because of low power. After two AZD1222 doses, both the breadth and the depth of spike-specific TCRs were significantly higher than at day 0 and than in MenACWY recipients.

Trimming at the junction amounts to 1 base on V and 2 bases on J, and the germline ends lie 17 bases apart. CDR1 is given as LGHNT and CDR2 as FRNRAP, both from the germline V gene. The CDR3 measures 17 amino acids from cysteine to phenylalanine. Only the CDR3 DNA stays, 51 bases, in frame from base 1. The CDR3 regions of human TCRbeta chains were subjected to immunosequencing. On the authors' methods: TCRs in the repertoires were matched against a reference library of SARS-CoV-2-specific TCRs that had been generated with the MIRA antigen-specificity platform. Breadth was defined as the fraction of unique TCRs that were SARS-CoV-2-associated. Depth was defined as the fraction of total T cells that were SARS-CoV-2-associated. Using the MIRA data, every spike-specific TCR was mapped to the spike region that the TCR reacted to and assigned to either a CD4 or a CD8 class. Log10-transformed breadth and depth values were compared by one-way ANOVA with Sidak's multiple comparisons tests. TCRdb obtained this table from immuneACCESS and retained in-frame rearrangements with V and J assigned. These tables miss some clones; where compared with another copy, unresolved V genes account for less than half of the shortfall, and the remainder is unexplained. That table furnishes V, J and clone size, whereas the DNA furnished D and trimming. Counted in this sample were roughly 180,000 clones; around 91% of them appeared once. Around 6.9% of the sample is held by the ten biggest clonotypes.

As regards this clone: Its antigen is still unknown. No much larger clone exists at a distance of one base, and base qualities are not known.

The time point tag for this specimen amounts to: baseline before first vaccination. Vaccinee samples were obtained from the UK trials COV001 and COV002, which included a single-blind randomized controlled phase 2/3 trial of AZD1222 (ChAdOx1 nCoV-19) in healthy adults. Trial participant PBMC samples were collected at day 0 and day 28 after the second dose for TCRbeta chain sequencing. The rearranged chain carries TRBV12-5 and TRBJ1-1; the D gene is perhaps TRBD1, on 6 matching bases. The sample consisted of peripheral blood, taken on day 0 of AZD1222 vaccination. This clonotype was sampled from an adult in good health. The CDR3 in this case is CASGLGGTTLLNTEAFF. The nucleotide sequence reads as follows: TGTGCTAGTGGTTTGGGGGGGACAACTCTTCTCAACACTGAAGCTTTCTTT.